This T cell receptor beta chain derives from a study of CD8 T cells in Susac syndrome. RNA amounts of about 0.45 to 1 ug underwent reverse transcription with random hexamers. TCRdb called the immunoSEQ multiplex PCR reads again in MiXCR, with one record for every CDR3 protein. The table includes 100,000 to 110,000 distinct CDR3 sequences, roughly 96% detected once. This clonotype turned up a few times. Its antigen is not known. Sequencing of TCR beta was carried out in blood CD8+ and CD4+ T cells. Study-level points and caveats: Within total CD8+ repertoires, approximately 16 Susac-specific public clones were found, and within CD8+ TEMRA repertoires, about five.

CDR1 DFQATT and CDR2 SNEGSKA come from the germline V gene (reference sequence). The length of the CDR3 is 14 residues. The germline V and J ends were trimmed by 5 bases and 0 bases, with 14 bases remaining between them. The sequenced sample consisted of CD8+ T cells from PBMCs. The V call is TRBV20-1, the J call TRBJ2-7; possibly TRBD1 or TRBD2 for D (5 bases each). The source is a human donor with Susac syndrome. CDR3 protein: CSAHGTDNSYEQYF. The CDR3 DNA sequence: TGCAGTGCTCACGGGACCGACAACTCCTACGAGCAGTACTTC.